A selection of T cell receptor beta chains follows, all from one sample in a study of blood T cell repertoires in COVID-19. TCRdb's copy holds only in-frame clones and misses some; the assay was immunoSEQ multiplex PCR. The sample holds 200,000 to 250,000 clones, around 81% seen once. Material: PBMCs or T cells enriched from blood (not recorded which). The receptors derive from a woman in her forties or fifties with acute COVID-19. Both conserved end residues are part of each CDR3. The D gene is left open where the match is weak. Where a row states a size, it is once, few, many or the class of an expanded clone; other rows omit it.

TRBV12-5	TRBJ1-5	once	.	CASDKSGGNQPQHF	TGTGCTAGTGATAAATCAGGGGGCAATCAGCCCCAGCATTTT
TRBV30	TRBJ1-2	.	.	CAWSVTGSSFGYTF	TGTGCCTGGAGTGTAACAGGATCTTCGTTTGGCTACACCTTC
TRBV5-1	TRBJ1-1	.	.	CASSYLRSGGKDTEAFF	TGCGCCAGCAGCTATCTGCGGAGCGGGGGGAAAGACACTGAAGCTTTCTTT
TRBV4-3	TRBJ1-4	.	TRBD1	CASSPDRGRATNEKLFF	TGCGCCAGCAGCCCAGACAGGGGTCGGGCGACTAATGAAAAACTGTTTTTT
TRBV28	TRBJ2-3	.	.	CASSSKRGPDTQYF	TGTGCCAGCAGTTCCAAGCGAGGTCCAGATACGCAGTATTTT
TRBV18	TRBJ2-2	.	TRBD1	CASSQQGSSGELFF	TGTGCCAGCTCACAACAGGGGTCCAGCGGGGAGCTGTTTTTT
TRBV5-4	TRBJ2-3	.	TRBD2	CASSLTMLAGSTDTQYF	TGTGCCAGCAGCTTAACTATGCTAGCGGGTAGCACAGATACGCAGTATTTT
TRBV19	TRBJ2-1	.	TRBD2	CASSIGGRAVNEQFF	TGTGCCAGTAGTATAGGGGGGAGGGCTGTCAATGAGCAGTTCTTC
TRBV13	TRBJ2-2	.	.	CASSPTRVVSTGELFF	TGTGCCAGCAGCCCGACCAGGGTTGTGAGCACCGGGGAGCTGTTTTTT
TRBV2	TRBJ1-3	.	TRBD1	CASSATSPGTAGNTIYF	TGTGCCAGCAGTGCCACATCCCCCGGGACAGCTGGAAACACCATATATTTT
TRBV24-1	TRBJ2-5	.	TRBD2	CATSDPGTRGETQYF	TGTGCCACCAGTGATCCCGGGACTAGGGGAGAGACCCAGTACTTC
TRBV10-1	TRBJ1-2	.	.	CASSENSVVSNYGYTF	TGCGCCAGCAGTGAGAACAGTGTCGTTTCTAACTATGGCTACACCTTC
TRBV5-8	TRBJ2-3	.	.	CASSSGSFYTQYF	TGTGCCAGCAGCTCTGGCAGTTTTTATACGCAGTATTTT
TRBV11-3	TRBJ2-2	.	.	CASSTISSGELFF	TGTGCCAGCAGCACCATATCGAGCGGGGAGCTGTTTTTT
TRBV3-1/TRBV3-2	TRBJ2-5	.	TRBD1	CASSPRTGKGQYF	TGTGCCAGCAGCCCCCGGACAGGGAAGGGCCAGTACTTC
TRBV6-1	TRBJ2-7	once	TRBD1	CASSDDRVYEQYF	TGTGCCAGCAGTGATGACAGGGTCTACGAGCAGTACTTC
TRBV4-2	TRBJ2-7	.	TRBD2	CASSQPPGLADSYEQYF	TGTGCCAGCAGCCAACCTCCGGGACTAGCGGATTCCTACGAGCAGTACTTC
TRBV6-2/TRBV6-3	TRBJ2-2	.	TRBD2	CASSYSRVLASTGELFF	TGTGCCAGCAGTTATTCCAGGGTACTAGCGAGCACCGGGGAGCTGTTTTTT
TRBV18	TRBJ1-4	once	.	CASSPGGDEKLFF	TGTGCCAGCTCACCGGGAGGAGACGAAAAACTGTTTTTT
TRBV5-5	TRBJ2-7	.	TRBD1	CASSLIGTGVNYEQYF	TGTGCCAGCAGCTTGATCGGGACAGGGGTAAACTACGAGCAGTACTTC